Only a few counts were recorded for the clone carrying this TCR beta chain. Antigen unknown. Produced via immunoSEQ multiplex PCR; TCRdb's table is partial and in-frame only. The data hold some 470,000 clones, with less than 80% observed a single time. These data originate in a study of shared clonotypes between healthy human individuals. Genomic DNA for unsorted samples, which was extracted with the QIAamp DNA Blood Mini kit, came from 99 million or so PBMCs. General observations from the study: Sequencing depth was expected to affect clonotype sharing among donors.

The source of this sequence is a woman aged 40 to 50 in good health. Some clones in this sample may be carry-over from other donors' samples. Input material: PBMCs.

The chain's CDR3 is CASSGQSYNEQFF. CDR3 DNA: TGTGCCAGTAGCGGGCAATCCTACAATGAGCAGTTCTTC. V usage is TRBV19 and J usage is TRBJ2-1, with D unresolved. Germline CDR1 is LNHDA and CDR2 is SQIVND (reference sequence). Trimming removed 6 bases from V and 1 base from J, with 7 bases in between. The CDR3 length is 13 residues.